This TCR beta chain was documented in a study of blood T cell repertoires in COVID-19. About the research overall: Some COVID-19 samples were acute and others convalescent; all came from the United States, Italy and Spain. PBMCs, B-cell-depleted T cells, or T cells provided the cDNA or gDNA that made up the material.

In the authors' methods: For nucleated cells, counts were estimated from reference gene primer amplification. The data were produced by immunoSEQ multiplex PCR, yet TCRdb's version contains in-frame clones alone and is incomplete. D and trimming were read from the DNA, whereas the V and J calls and clone size are those reported in that table. The table includes about 260,000 clones, 84% detected once. Germline assignment: CDR1 MGHRA and CDR2 YSYEKL. Losses at the gene ends were 1 base for V and 4 bases for J; bases not matched to a gene: 7. The CDR3 covers 17 residues. The clonotype was recovered from a middle-aged woman who had recovered from COVID-19. The sequencing sample was made of peripheral blood. The chain uses TRBV4-1 and TRBJ2-2; 9 nucleotides match TRBD1. CDR3 DNA: TGCGCCAGCAGCCAAGGACCTCGGACAGGGGCCACCGGGGAGCTGTTTTTT. This translates into CASSQGPRTGATGELFF.